This T cell receptor (beta chain) is drawn from a study of CD8+ T cells in alopecia areata. A few counts support this clone. The authors extracted RNA and reverse transcribed it into cDNA as the sequencing template. The data were produced by immunoSEQ multiplex PCR, yet TCRdb's version contains in-frame clones alone and is incomplete. The sample consists of 120,000 or so clones, 45% to 50% of them appearing once. The CDR3 is 12 amino acids. Trimming removed 1 base from V and 5 bases from J, with 5 bases in between. Germline CDR1 and CDR2: PRHDT and FYEKMQ (reference sequence). The specimen was NKG2D-low CD8+ T cells sorted from blood. The receptor was isolated from a human donor with alopecia areata. V usage is TRBV13 and J usage is TRBJ2-5; the D is unclear. CDR3 sequence: CASSLAGETQYF. In nucleotides, the CDR3 is TGTGCCAGCAGCTTAGCGGGCGAGACCCAGTACTTC. The full variable domain, rest sourced from reference TRBV13 and TRBJ2-5, is AAGVIQSPRHLIKEKRETATLKCYPIPRHDTVYWYQQGPGQDPQFLISFYEKMQSDKGSIPDRFSAQQFSDYHSELNMSSLELGDSALYFCASSLAGETQYFGPGTRLLVL.